One sample yielded the 26 T cell receptor beta chains listed below, sequenced in a study of T cell changes during pregnancy in multiple sclerosis. Generated by immunoSEQ multiplex PCR, the TCRdb table keeps only in-frame clones and is missing some. The sample includes over 45,000 clones, over 90% seen only once; the top ten take over 2.5%. The input for sequencing was CD8+ T cells from peripheral blood mononuclear cells, taken in the third trimester of pregnancy. These receptors were collected from a female donor with multiple sclerosis, enrolled in a pregnancy study.

This clone was picked up one time. V is TRBV28 and J is TRBJ1-4, with 8 bases identical to TRBD1. CDR1 and CDR2 from the germline V gene are MDHEN and SYDVKM. The ends lost 4 bases at V and 5 bases at J; junction bases unmatched: 6. The CDR3 totals 15 residues. The CDR3 region has the DNA TGTGCCAGCAGTTCACAGACAGGGGCGAATGAAAAACTGTTTTTT. It yields the protein CASSSQTGANEKLFF.

This clone was observed once. The genes are TRBV7-3 and TRBJ1-2, with D possibly TRBD1 on 5 matching bases. Germline CDR1 is SGHTA and CDR2 is FQGTGA. Trimming removed 3 bases at V and 4 bases at J, with 6 bases between. CDR3 size: 12 residues. In nucleotides, the CDR3 is TGTGCCAGCAGCTTTGACAGCTATGGCTACACCTTC. It encodes CASSFDSYGYTF.

The V gene is TRBV10-1, the J gene TRBJ1-1, with unresolved D. This CDR3 spans 13 amino acids. The V end was cut by 3 bases, the J end by 1 base, with 6 bases between. Germline-derived CDR1 and CDR2 are WNHNN and SYGVQD (reference sequence). The CDR3 loop reads CASSEIGNTEAFF. The DNA for the CDR3 is TGCGCCAGCAGTGAAATCGGGAACACTGAAGCTTTCTTT.

This chain connects TRBV19 to TRBJ1-1; TRBD1 is a possible D gene (5 bases). CDR3 length: 15 amino acids. V was trimmed by 5 bases and J by 4 bases, leaving 17 bases between them. Germline CDR1 reads LNHDA; CDR2 reads SQIVND (reference sequence). CDR3 in amino acids: CASSLSLGGGTEAFF. The CDR3 DNA reads TGTGCCAGTAGTCTCTCCCTGGGGGGGGGCACTGAAGCTTTCTTT.

This chain connects TRBV6-5 to TRBJ2-5; TRBD2 is a possible D gene (5 bases). The CDR3 loop spans 16 amino acids. V was pared by 0 bases and J by 5 bases, with 16 bases between. The germline V gene has CDR1 MNHEY and CDR2 SVGAGI. CDR3: CASSYSPGWAPETQYF. CDR3 bases: TGTGCCAGCAGTTACTCGCCGGGATGGGCCCCCGAGACCCAGTACTTC.

This rearrangement joins TRBV5-1 to TRBJ2-7; perhaps TRBD1 as D (5 bases). The V and J ends lost 0 bases and 7 bases respectively, with 14 bases between them. The CDR3 spans 14 residues. Germline V gives CDR1 SGHRS, CDR2 YFSETQ. For the CDR3, the DNA is TGCGCCAGCAGCTTGGACAGGACCCTGGGGGAGCAGTACTTC. Translation gives CASSLDRTLGEQYF.

The gene calls are TRBV7-9 and TRBJ2-2; perhaps TRBD1 as D (6 bases). The CDR3 contains 15 residues. The germline gives CDR1 SEHNR, CDR2 FQNEAQ (reference sequence). The V end lost 5 bases, the J end lost 1 base, and 11 bases lay between the germline ends. The CDR3 DNA is TGTGCCAGCAGCCGCCAGGGGATGAACACCGGGGAGCTGTTTTTT. Amino acids: CASSRQGMNTGELFF.

This clone turned up a few times. V is TRBV30 and J is TRBJ1-1; D may be TRBD1 (6 bases). Germline CDR1 reads GTSNPN; CDR2 reads SVGIG (reference sequence). The V end lost 0 bases, the J end lost 3 bases, and 11 bases lay between the germline ends. This CDR3 contains 14 residues. The CDR3 sequence: CAWSVGGADTEAFF. The CDR3 coding sequence is TGTGCCTGGAGTGTCGGGGGGGCAGACACTGAAGCTTTCTTT.

The CDR3 nucleotides read TGTGCCAGCAGTTTAACCGGGACAGGGGACTACGAGCAGTACTTC. This encodes CASSLTGTGDYEQYF. V is TRBV27 and J is TRBJ2-7, with 10 bases matching TRBD1. Germline values: CDR1 MNHEY, CDR2 SMNVEV (reference sequence). This CDR3 contains 15 residues. The V gene end was trimmed by 2 bases and the J gene end by 3 bases; junction bases not matched to a gene: 4.

J is TRBJ2-1 and V is TRBV12-5; D gene uncertain. The CDR3 consists of 13 residues. V was clipped by 2 bases and J by 7 bases, with 9 bases between them. Germline V lookup: CDR1 LGHNT, CDR2 FRNRAP. CDR3 nucleotide sequence: TGTGCTAGTGGTTTGCCTCTTTCGAATGAGCAGTTCTTC. Translation: CASGLPLSNEQFF.

This chain uses TRBV6-1 with TRBJ2-7, with D perhaps TRBD1 (6 bases). The CDR3 is 13 amino acids. V lost 4 bases to trimming and J lost 3 bases, with 10 bases between them. Germline assignment: CDR1 MNHNS and CDR2 SASEGT. The CDR3 protein is CASSVRTVYEQYF. CDR3 bases: TGTGCCAGCAGTGTACGGACAGTCTACGAGCAGTACTTC.

The chain has TRBV12-5 and TRBJ2-2; D unclear. The CDR3 runs to 13 residues. With 6 bases removed from V and 2 bases from J, the gap between germline ends came to 7 bases. The germline CDR1 and CDR2 sequences are LGHNT and FRNRAP. The CDR3 region has the DNA TGTGCTAGTGGCCCTTTAAACACCGGGGAGCTGTTTTTT. This codes for CASGPLNTGELFF.

The rearrangement uses TRBV6-6 and TRBJ2-7; weak D call: TRBD2 (7 bases). V lost 5 bases and J 4 bases, leaving 18 bases between the germline ends. Germline V gene lookup returns CDR1 MNHNY and CDR2 SVGAGI (reference sequence). CDR3 size: 15 residues. CDR3 sequence reads: CASSPLGGRGYEQYF. The CDR3 DNA reads as TGTGCCAGCAGTCCCCTCGGGGGGAGGGGGTACGAGCAGTACTTC.

J is TRBJ1-2 and V is TRBV5-6, with D tentatively TRBD1 (6 bases). Per germline, CDR1 SGHDT and CDR2 YYEEEE. The CDR3 is 15 amino acids. V dropped 3 bases and J dropped 8 bases, with 20 bases sitting between them. The CDR3, as DNA: TGTGCCAGCAGCTGGGGGTTTGGGCAGGGGCAGGGCTACACCTTC. Protein: CASSWGFGQGQGYTF.

The chain uses TRBV19 and TRBJ2-1; D may be TRBD2 (6 bases). Germline-derived CDR1 and CDR2 are LNHDA and SQIVND (reference sequence). The CDR3 runs 15 residues. Trimming shortened V by 9 bases and J by 7 bases, and 22 bases separated the two germline ends. The CDR3 DNA reads TGTGCCAGCCGCCGAGCGGACTACCTGGGGAATGAGCAGTTCTTC. Translating it yields CASRRADYLGNEQFF.

This clone is a singleton in its sample. The chain links TRBV4-1 to TRBJ1-1, with D unclear. V lost 3 bases and J lost 6, with 14 bases in between. The CDR3 runs 14 residues. Germline CDR1 MGHRA, CDR2 YSYEKL. CDR3 residues: CASSHVEGGSEAFF. CDR3 in DNA: TGCGCCAGCAGCCACGTGGAAGGAGGCTCTGAAGCTTTCTTT.

The CDR3 reads CSVGENTEAFF. The CDR3 nucleotides read TGCAGCGTCGGGGAGAACACTGAAGCTTTCTTT. This chain joins TRBV29-1 and TRBJ1-1; no clear D gene. CDR1 SQVTM and CDR2 ANQGSEA come from the germline V gene. V gave up 6 bases and J gave up 1 base, with 6 bases separating them. CDR3 length equals 11 residues.

The CDR3 coding sequence is TGTGCCAGCAGTGGGGAAGGGAGGGAAGCTTTCTTT. Protein: CASSGEGREAFF. The chain recombines TRBV6-1 with TRBJ1-1; D is ambiguous. The germline gives CDR1 MNHNS, CDR2 SASEGT. There are 12 residues in the CDR3. V gave up 4 bases and J gave up 8 bases, with 11 bases separating them.

V usage is TRBV7-6 and J usage is TRBJ2-7; 7 bases align to TRBD2. The CDR3 has 15 residues. Germline trimming cut 1 base from V and 0 bases from J; bases unmatched to any gene: 3. Germline assignment: CDR1 SGHVS and CDR2 FNYEAQ. CDR3 DNA sequence: TGTGCCAGCAGCTTAGAGCGGGGCTACTCCTACGAGCAGTACTTC. It specifies CASSLERGYSYEQYF.

The chain carries TRBV2 and TRBJ1-5; D remains unclear. The germline V gene has CDR1 SNHLY and CDR2 FYNNEI. The CDR3 covers 13 residues. V lost 6 bases and J 3 bases, leaving 9 bases between the germline ends. CDR3 residues: CASRGGLNQPQHF. In DNA, the CDR3 is TGTGCCAGCAGAGGAGGGCTCAATCAGCCCCAGCATTTT.

The chain carries TRBV7-2 and TRBJ2-3; D possibly corresponds to TRBD2 (6 bases). The CDR3 loop spans 13 amino acids. Trimming left V 5 bases short and J 5 bases short, with 11 bases between. Germline V gene lookup returns CDR1 SGHTA and CDR2 FQGNSA. CDR3 sequence: CASSIPEGDTQYF. The DNA of the CDR3 is TGTGCCAGCAGCATCCCGGAGGGAGATACGCAGTATTTT.

The V gene is TRBV5-1, the J gene TRBJ2-7; perhaps TRBD1 as D (6 bases). Germline CDR1 reads SGHRS; CDR2 reads YFSETQ. The CDR3 contains 13 residues. Trimming cost V 3 bases and J 7 bases, with 14 bases left between them. As DNA, the CDR3 is TGCGCCAGCAGCTGGAGACAGGATTTAGAGCAGTACTTC. Translation gives CASSWRQDLEQYF. Full variable domain (rest looked up from reference TRBV5-1 and TRBJ2-7): KAGVTQTPRYLIKTRGQQVTLSCSPISGHRSVSWYQQTPGQGLQFLFEYFSETQRNKGNFPGRFSGRQFSNSRSEMNVSTLELGDSALYLCASSWRQDLEQYFGPGTRLTVT.

The gene calls are TRBV4-1 and TRBJ2-7; D perhaps matches TRBD2 (5 bases). The CDR3 spans 13 residues. V was trimmed by 1 base and J by 2 bases, leaving 6 bases between them. Looked up from germline, CDR1 is MGHRA and CDR2 is YSYEKL. This CDR3 is CASSQGGPYEQYF. CDR3 nucleotides: TGCGCCAGCAGCCAAGGAGGGCCCTACGAGCAGTACTTC.

The V and J genes are TRBV7-8 and TRBJ1-3, with D unclear. The CDR3 spans 15 residues. Looked up from germline, CDR1 is SGHVS and CDR2 is FQNEAQ. The V end was cut by 5 bases, the J end by 0 bases, with 11 bases between. The CDR3 sequence is CASSPGDFSGNTIYF. CDR3 DNA sequence: TGTGCCAGCAGCCCGGGAGACTTCTCTGGAAACACCATATATTTT.

The chain links TRBV6-4 to TRBJ2-1; tentatively, D is TRBD2 (5 bases). Germline CDR1 MRHNA, CDR2 SNTAGT. V lost 0 bases, J lost 5 bases, and 8 bases lay in between. The CDR3 sequence is 14 residues long. The CDR3 DNA reads as TGTGCCAGCAGTGACTCGGCGGGCCACAATGAGCAGTTCTTC. It specifies CASSDSAGHNEQFF.

The chain links TRBV19 to TRBJ2-7; TRBD1 aligns across 7 bases. Germline V CDR1 and CDR2: LNHDA, SQIVND (reference sequence). The CDR3 consists of 14 residues. Trimming at V came to 4 bases and at J to 7 bases, leaving 10 bases not matched to a gene. CDR3 amino acids: CASSTLQGKSEQYF. CDR3 coding DNA: TGTGCCAGTAGTACCCTACAGGGGAAGTCGGAGCAGTACTTC. Filled out from reference TRBV19 and TRBJ2-7, the complete variable domain reads DGGITQSPKYLFRKEGQNVTLSCEQNLNHDAMYWYRQDPGQGLRLIYYSQIVNDFQKGDIAEGYSVSREKKESFPLTVTSAQKNPTAFYLCASSTLQGKSEQYFGPGTRLTVT.